This T cell receptor beta chain was captured by sequencing in a study of control samples from healthy donors and cancer patients (dated by TCRdb to the early 2020s). V sheds 5 bases and J sheds 4 bases, leaving 9 bases between their ends. The germline V gene yields SGHTA for CDR1 and FQGNSA for CDR2. Reading from cysteine to phenylalanine, the CDR3 counts 12 amino acids. Of all the DNA, just the CDR3 is kept, 36 bases in frame from base 1. As for this clone: Which antigen it targets is not known. Per-base quality was not reported, and no clone a single base away is much larger than it.

The library was prepared using the immunoSEQ multiplex PCR assay. The table comes from immuneACCESS by way of TCRdb, which keeps in-frame sequences with V and J called. Part of the clones is missing from these tables; in studies checked, under half for an unresolved V gene and the rest for unknown reasons. Within this sample are tens of thousands of clones, with roughly nine tenths of them counted one time only. Together, the top ten hold approximately 12% of the sample. The sequenced sample consisted of PBMCs. The V and J genes are TRBV7-2 and TRBJ2-7; no D gene is confidently identified. The receptor was isolated from a man in his forties or fifties with lung cancer. The CDR3 region: CASSNNNYEQYF. The bases are TGTGCCAGCAGCAACAACAATTACGAGCAGTACTTC.